This TCR beta chain was recovered during a study of cytomegalovirus exposure and HLA in healthy donors. This PCR relied on a set of 60 Vbeta primers and 13 Jbeta primers. Clones were read by immunoSEQ multiplex PCR, and TCRdb kept only the in-frame ones, dropping some. The sample includes around 86,000 clones, about 79% of them seen just once. The CDR3 has 13 amino acids. V is TRBV21-1 and J is TRBJ1-1. TRBV21-1 is marked as a pseudogene. Sequencing was done on a sample of PBMCs. The receptor was isolated from a female donor in good health and CMV-seronegative. The CDR3: CATPGRGSIGAFF. In DNA, the CDR3 is TGTGCCACCCCGGGTCGGGGTAGTATAGGGGCTTTCTTT.